This TCR beta chain is drawn from a study of blood T cell repertoires in COVID-19 (TCRdb year 2020). For the wider study: Samples covering the acute and convalescent phases of COVID-19 were provided by collaborators in the United States, Italy and Spain. The material from the prospective study consisted of cDNA or gDNA derived from T cells, B-cell-depleted T cells, or PBMCs. Samples were obtained from the ongoing ImmuneRACE study (first 160 participants) and from 1,000 to 1,500 subjects provided by 6 global collaborators. The repertoires were released in a freely available public database intended as a resource for research on the immune response to SARS-CoV-2. Subjects who had been exposed to COVID-19, were actively infected with it, or had recovered from it provided the deeply sampled blood TCRbeta repertoires that made up the dataset. HLA class I and class II types, where available, came from metadata supplied by the sample provider rather than from assay-based typing. The sample metadata nearly always contained a de-identified subject ID, COVID-19 status, age in years and sex.

Overall study results and their limits: The quantity of clinical and demographic metadata differed by source and by participant and was supplied without curation.

At one collaborating source in Seattle, patients were enrolled during active infection and were followed longitudinally through the course of disease. The collaborating institutions used their own protocols to collect whole blood in K2EDTA tubes. For TCRbeta analysis, collaborators shipped samples as frozen whole blood, isolated PBMCs, or DNA extracted from either of those sample types. The immunoSEQ Assay, a bias-controlled multiplex PCR, was used to amplify TCRbeta CDR3 regions from genomic DNA. Under the source paper's analysis protocol: The number of nucleated cells in each sample was estimated by amplification of reference gene primers within the assay. Sequence reads were collapsed and filtered to measure the absolute abundance of every unique TCRbeta CDR3 rearrangement. For each sample, productive Simpson clonality was calculated as the square root of Simpson's diversity index over productive rearrangements. TCRdb holds this immuneACCESS table with in-frame rearrangements only. Some clones are missing; in checked studies, unresolved V genes explain under half, and the rest has no known cause. V, J and clone size reflect that table, while D and trimming were determined from the DNA. Counted in this sample were over 200,000 clones; 83% of them appeared once. The ten biggest clones cover around 1.3% of the sample.

As concerns this clone: The antigen this receptor binds is unknown. One base away there is no much larger clone; base qualities are not given.

The source of this sequence is a woman in her twenties or thirties with COVID-19, enrolled during active disease. Sequencing input: peripheral blood.

The DNA reads as follows: TGTGCCAGCAGCACCCGGACAGGGATTTACACTGAAGCTTTCTTT. Its product reads: CASSTRTGIYTEAFF. The receptor chain draws on TRBV11-2 and TRBJ1-1; 8 bases in between match TRBD1. CDR1 and CDR2 (SGHAT, FQNNGV) derive from the germline V gene. Including cysteine and phenylalanine, the CDR3 has 15 amino acids. Just CDR3 DNA is preserved here, 45 bases in frame from base 1. For this chain, trimming is 5 bases at the V end and 3 bases at the J end, and the number of junction bases without a gene match is 8.